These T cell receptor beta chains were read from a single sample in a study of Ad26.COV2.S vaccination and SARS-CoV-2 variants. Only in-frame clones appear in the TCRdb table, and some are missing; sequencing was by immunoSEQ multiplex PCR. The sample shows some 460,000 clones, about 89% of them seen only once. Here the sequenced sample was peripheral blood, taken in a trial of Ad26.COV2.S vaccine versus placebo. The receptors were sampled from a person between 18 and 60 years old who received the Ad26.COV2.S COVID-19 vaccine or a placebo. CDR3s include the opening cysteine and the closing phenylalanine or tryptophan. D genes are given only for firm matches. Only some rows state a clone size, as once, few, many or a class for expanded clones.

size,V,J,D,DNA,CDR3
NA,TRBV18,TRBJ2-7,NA,TGTGCCAGCTCACGATGGGGTCCACAGAGAGGTCACACCGAGCAGTACTTC,CASSRWGPQRGHTEQYF
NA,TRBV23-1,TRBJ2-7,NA,TGCGCCAGCAGTCCAAAGACAGGAACCTACGAGCAGTACTTC,CASSPKTGTYEQYF
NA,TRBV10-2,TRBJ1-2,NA,TGCGCCAGCGGCGACAGAGCCTATGGCTACACCTTC,CASGDRAYGYTF
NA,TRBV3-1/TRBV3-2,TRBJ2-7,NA,TGTGCCAGCAGCCAAGACAGGGCCTACGAGCAGTACTTC,CASSQDRAYEQYF
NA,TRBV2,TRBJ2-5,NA,TGTGCCAGCAGCCGAACCCATGACAGGAAAGAGACCCAGTACTTC,CASSRTHDRKETQYF
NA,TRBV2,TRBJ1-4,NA,TGTGCCAGCACGGCCGCCCTATTTGAGGAAAAACTGTTTTTT,CASTAALFEEKLFF
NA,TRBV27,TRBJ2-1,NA,TGTGCCAGCAGTTTATTTGGCCTAATCCCACCTGGCAATGAGCAGTTCTTC,CASSLFGLIPPGNEQFF
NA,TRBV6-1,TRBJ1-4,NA,TGTGCCAGCAGTGAGCGAGGGCGGAATGAAAAACTGTTTTTT,CASSERGRNEKLFF
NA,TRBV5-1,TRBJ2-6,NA,TGCGCCAGCAGCTTGGGGGGCGCTGGGGCCAACGTCCTGACTTTC,CASSLGGAGANVLTF
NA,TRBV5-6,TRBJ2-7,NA,TGTGCCAGCAGCTCACCTTCGACGTTGTCCTACGAGCAGTACTTC,CASSSPSTLSYEQYF
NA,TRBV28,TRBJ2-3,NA,TGTGCCAGCAGGGGGACTTACACAGATACGCAGTATTTT,CASRGTYTDTQYF
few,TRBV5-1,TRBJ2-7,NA,TGCGCCAGCAGCTTGTATACCCTAGGGATTCCCTACGAGCAGTACTTC,CASSLYTLGIPYEQYF
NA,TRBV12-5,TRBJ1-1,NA,TGTGCTAGTGGTTTGTGGGGAAGGACTGAAGCTTTCTTT,CASGLWGRTEAFF
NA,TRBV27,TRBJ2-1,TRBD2,TGTGCCAGCAGTGAAAGCGGGAGCTCCTACAATGAGCAGTTCTTC,CASSESGSSYNEQFF
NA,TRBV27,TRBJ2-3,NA,TGTGCCAGCAGTTCTAATCGACCCAAGACCCTCACAGATACGCAGTATTTT,CASSSNRPKTLTDTQYF
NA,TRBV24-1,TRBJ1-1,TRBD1,TGTGCCACCAGTGATTTAGGACAGGGCGGTGAAGCTTTCTTT,CATSDLGQGGEAFF
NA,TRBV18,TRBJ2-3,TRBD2,TGTGCCAGCGCCGGGACTAGTGACACAGATACGCAGTATTTT,CASAGTSDTDTQYF
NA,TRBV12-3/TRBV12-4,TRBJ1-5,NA,TGTGCCAGCACCCCCGAGCCTGGGCAGCCCCAGCATTTT,CASTPEPGQPQHF
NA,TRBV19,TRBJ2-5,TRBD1,TGTGCCAGTAGTACCACAGGGGGCCGAGAGACCCAGTACTTC,CASSTTGGRETQYF
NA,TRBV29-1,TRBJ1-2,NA,TGCAGCGTTGAAGTCAGGCAGGATGGCTACACCTTC,CSVEVRQDGYTF
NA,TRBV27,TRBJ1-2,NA,TGTGCCAGCAGTTTCTCCAGAAACTATGGCTACACCTTC,CASSFSRNYGYTF
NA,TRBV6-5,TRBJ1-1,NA,TGTGCCAGCAGCCACTCCTCCACTGAAGCTTTCTTT,CASSHSSTEAFF
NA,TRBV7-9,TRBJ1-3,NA,TGTGCCAGCAGCTTTTCACAGGGCGGGAACACCATATATTTT,CASSFSQGGNTIYF
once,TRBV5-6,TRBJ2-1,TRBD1,TGTGCCAGCACCTCACAGGGGTACCGGAGTGAGCAGTTCTTC,CASTSQGYRSEQFF
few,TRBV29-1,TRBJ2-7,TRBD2,TGCAGCGTTGAGGTTAGCGGGGGAACCTACGAGCAGTACTTC,CSVEVSGGTYEQYF
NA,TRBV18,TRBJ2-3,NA,TGTGCCAGCTCCCAAAGGGGGGAAGATACGCAGTATTTT,CASSQRGEDTQYF
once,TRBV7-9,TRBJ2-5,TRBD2,TGTGCCAGCAGCTTTTCACTAGCGGGCCAAGAGACCCAGTACTTC,CASSFSLAGQETQYF
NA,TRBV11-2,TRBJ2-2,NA,TGTGCCAGCAGCCCTGGGGCAGGGAGCACCGGGGAGCTGTTTTTT,CASSPGAGSTGELFF
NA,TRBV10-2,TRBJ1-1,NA,TGCGCCAGCAGTGAGTCTGGTCCGTACAGGGAATCTAACACTGAAGCTTTCTTT,CASSESGPYRESNTEAFF
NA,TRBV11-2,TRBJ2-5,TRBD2,TGTGCCAGCAGCCCAGGGACTAGCGGGGGTGAGACCCAGTACTTC,CASSPGTSGGETQYF
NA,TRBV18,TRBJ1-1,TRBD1,TGTGCCAGCTCACCACGGACAGGGGGCTTTAGTGGCACTGAAGCTTTCTTT,CASSPRTGGFSGTEAFF
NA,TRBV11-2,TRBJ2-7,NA,TGTGCCAGCAGCTTAGGGAACAGGGTAGGGTACGAGCAGTACTTC,CASSLGNRVGYEQYF
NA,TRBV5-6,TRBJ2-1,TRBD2,TGTGCCAGCAGTAAAAACCGGGGGACTACCTCCTACAATGAGCAGTTCTTC,CASSKNRGTTSYNEQFF
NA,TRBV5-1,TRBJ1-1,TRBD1,TGCGCCAGCAGCCCGACAGGGACAATCTCCATGAACACTGAAGCTTTCTTT,CASSPTGTISMNTEAFF
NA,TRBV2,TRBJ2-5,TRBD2,TGTGCCAGCCAGGGACTAGCGGGAGCCCGAGAGACCCAGTACTTC,CASQGLAGARETQYF
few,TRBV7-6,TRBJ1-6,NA,TGTGCCAGCAGCTTGGCCGCGGGGCCCCTCCACTTT,CASSLAAGPLHF
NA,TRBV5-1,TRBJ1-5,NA,TGCGCCAGCAGCGTCGGACTTAGCAATCAGCCCCAGCATTTT,CASSVGLSNQPQHF
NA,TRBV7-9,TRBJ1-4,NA,TGTGCCAGCAGCTTAGGGCGGGGAGAATCTGAAAAACTGTTTTTT,CASSLGRGESEKLFF
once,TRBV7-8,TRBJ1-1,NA,TGTGCCAGCAGAGGGTTGGGCAGAATGAACACTGAAGCTTTCTTT,CASRGLGRMNTEAFF
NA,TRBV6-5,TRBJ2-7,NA,TGTGCCAGCAGTCAGACAGCCCTCTACGAGCAGTACTTC,CASSQTALYEQYF
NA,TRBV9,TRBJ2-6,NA,TGTGCCAGCAGCGTACGTGACTCTGGGGCCAACGTCCTGACTTTC,CASSVRDSGANVLTF
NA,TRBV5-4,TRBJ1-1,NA,TGTGCCAGCAGCTCGGCCGGATTGAACACTGAAGCTTTCTTT,CASSSAGLNTEAFF
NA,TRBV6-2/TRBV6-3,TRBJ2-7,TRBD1,TGTGCCAGCAGTCCCCGCCGGGACAGGGGGTTTCCAACCTACGAGCAGTACTTC,CASSPRRDRGFPTYEQYF
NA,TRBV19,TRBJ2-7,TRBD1,TGTGCCAGTAGTGGGGCCGGGACAGTCTACGAGCAGTACTTC,CASSGAGTVYEQYF
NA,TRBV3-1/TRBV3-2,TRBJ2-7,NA,TGTGCCAGCAGCCAAGGGGGCGGGGGCGGCGAGCAGTACTTC,CASSQGGGGGEQYF
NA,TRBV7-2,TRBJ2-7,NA,TGTGCCAGCAGCTTAGCGCAGGCGGGGGCGCGACGCGAGCAGTACTTC,CASSLAQAGARREQYF
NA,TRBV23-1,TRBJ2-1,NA,TGCGCCAGCAGCGCTATAGGGGTTAGTGAGCAGTTCTTC,CASSAIGVSEQFF
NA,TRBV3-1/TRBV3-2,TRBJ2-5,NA,TGTGCCAGCAGCCCCCCCAGGATGGAGACCCAGTACTTC,CASSPPRMETQYF
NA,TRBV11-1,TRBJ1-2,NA,TGTGCCACGCGATCCCGGGACGGAATCTATGGCTACACCTTC,CATRSRDGIYGYTF
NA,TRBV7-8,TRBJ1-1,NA,TGTGCCAGCAGCTTAAGAAGGACCCCACCTGAAGCTTTCTTT,CASSLRRTPPEAFF
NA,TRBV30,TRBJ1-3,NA,TGTGCCTGGAGTAGCTGGGGATTTCCAGGAGACACCATATATTTT,CAWSSWGFPGDTIYF
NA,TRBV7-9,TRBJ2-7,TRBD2,TGTGCCAGCAGCTTTAATGGCGGGAGCTCCTACGAGCAGTACTTC,CASSFNGGSSYEQYF